The 14 T cell receptor beta chains below come from one sample, sequenced in a study of blood T cell repertoires in COVID-19. Assay: immunoSEQ multiplex PCR; the TCRdb copy retains only in-frame clones and omits some. The sample consists of over 200,000 clones, about 90% of them appearing once. Input material: peripheral blood. Receptors were obtained from a man between 25 and 39 years old with COVID-19, enrolled during active disease.

The chain joins TRBV4-3 to TRBJ1-2; no clear D gene. The CDR3 extends over 13 amino acids. V was trimmed by 0 bases and J by 7 bases, leaving 9 bases between them. Germline CDR1 LGHNA, CDR2 YSLEER. This CDR3 reads CASSQELVRGYTF. CDR3 bases: TGCGCCAGCAGCCAAGAACTCGTACGTGGCTACACCTTC.

The genes are TRBV7-9 and TRBJ1-5; TRBD1 aligns across 9 bases. Germline V CDR1 and CDR2: SEHNR, FQNEAQ (reference sequence). The CDR3 has 16 amino acids. Trimming removed 5 bases from V and 1 base from J; junction bases left unmatched: 6. CDR3 amino acids: CASSDRGGESNQPQHF. The CDR3 DNA reads TGTGCCAGCAGCGACAGGGGGGGCGAAAGCAATCAGCCCCAGCATTTT.

The chain uses TRBV27 and TRBJ2-7; no firm D call. Trimming removed 4 bases at V and 2 bases at J, with 12 bases between. Germline assignment: CDR1 MNHEY and CDR2 SMNVEV (reference sequence). CDR3 length equals 14 residues. The CDR3 region is CASSWSGLAYEQYF. The CDR3 DNA sequence: TGTGCCAGCAGTTGGTCAGGTCTTGCCTACGAGCAGTACTTC.

This clone has only one observation. One end of the junction does not line up with germline, which may come from a read error. The chain links TRBV6-6 to TRBJ2-7; D unresolved. CDR3 length: 13 amino acids. Germline V gene data show CDR1 as MNHNY and CDR2 as SVGAGI (reference sequence). The CDR3, as DNA: TGTGCCAGCAGCTACTTGAGGATGTACGAGCAGTACTTC. Translation: CASSYLRMYEQYF.

This clone was observed once. V usage is TRBV6-5 and J usage is TRBJ1-5, with D hard to call. This CDR3 has 12 amino acids. V was cut by 8 bases and J by 3 bases, with 8 bases left in between. CDR1 is MNHEY and CDR2 is SVGAGI in the germline V gene. The CDR3 nucleotides read TGTGCCAGCGAACAGCCCAATCAGCCCCAGCATTTT. Its protein is CASEQPNQPQHF.

V gene TRBV6-5 combines with J gene TRBJ2-2, with D possibly TRBD2 on 6 matching bases. The length of the CDR3 is 15 residues. Germline CDR1 is MNHEY and CDR2 is SVGAGI. V lost 2 bases to trimming and J lost 2 bases, with 9 bases between them. CDR3 protein: CASSYGTANTGELFF. DNA of the CDR3: TGTGCCAGCAGTTACGGGACTGCTAACACCGGGGAGCTGTTTTTT.

The rearrangement uses TRBV4-2 and TRBJ2-2; no clear D gene. The germline V and J ends were trimmed by 0 bases and 4 bases, with 9 bases remaining between them. Per the germline V gene, CDR1 is LGHNA and CDR2 is YNFKEQ. The CDR3 loop spans 15 amino acids. The CDR3 loop is CASSQDRSITGELFF. As DNA, the CDR3 is TGTGCCAGCAGCCAAGATCGGAGTATCACCGGGGAGCTGTTTTTT.

The CDR3 region is CASSPGSGANVLTF. The CDR3 DNA reads TGCGCCAGCAGCCCAGGGTCTGGGGCCAACGTCCTGACTTTC. The V gene is TRBV5-1, the J gene TRBJ2-6, with a tentative D call TRBD1 (5 bases). The V end was cut by 4 bases, the J end by 1 base, with 6 bases between. Germline V lookup: CDR1 SGHRS, CDR2 YFSETQ. The CDR3 is 14 residues long. Together with reference TRBV5-1 and TRBJ2-6, the CDR3 gives the full variable domain: KAGVTQTPRYLIKTRGQQVTLSCSPISGHRSVSWYQQTPGQGLQFLFEYFSETQRNKGNFPGRFSGRQFSNSRSEMNVSTLELGDSALYLCASSPGSGANVLTFGAGSRLTVL.

V and J are TRBV28 and TRBJ2-1; possible D gene TRBD2, 6 bases. V gave up 1 base and J gave up 4 bases, with 14 bases separating them. CDR1 MDHEN and CDR2 SYDVKM come from the germline V gene. This CDR3 has 16 amino acids. CDR3 sequence (DNA): TGTGCCAGCAGTTTATACGGAGGGTCCGGGTACAATGAGCAGTTCTTC. Encoded protein: CASSLYGGSGYNEQFF.

V gene TRBV6-5 combines with J gene TRBJ1-5; D unclear. Germline V lookup: CDR1 MNHEY, CDR2 SVGAGI. The CDR3 has 14 amino acids. The V and J ends lost 6 bases and 3 bases respectively, with 12 bases between them. CDR3 sequence: CASRDWRANQPQHF. CDR3 nucleotide sequence: TGTGCCAGCAGAGACTGGCGGGCCAATCAGCCCCAGCATTTT.

The chain links TRBV7-3 to TRBJ2-3; 9 bases line up with TRBD1. J was trimmed by 2 bases and V by 0 bases; bases with no gene match: 3. The V gene's germline CDR1 is SGHTA and CDR2 FQGTGA. The CDR3 consists of 16 residues. The CDR3 DNA is TGTGCCAGCAGCTTAACGGGGACAGGGCTCACAGATACGCAGTATTTT. Protein sequence: CASSLTGTGLTDTQYF.

The chain uses TRBV6-5 and TRBJ1-4; 9 nucleotides align to TRBD1. CDR3 length: 15 amino acids. Per the germline V gene, CDR1 is MNHEY and CDR2 is SVGAGI. V lost 8 bases, J lost 6 bases, and 10 bases stayed unmatched. The CDR3 reads CASSKGDRDYEKLFF. CDR3 in DNA: TGTGCCAGCTCGAAGGGGGACAGGGATTATGAAAAACTGTTTTTT.

The chain employs TRBV2 and TRBJ1-6; D not certain. The CDR3 has 14 amino acids. V gave up 5 bases and J gave up 9 bases, with 14 bases separating them. Germline CDR1 reads SNHLY; CDR2 reads FYNNEI. The CDR3 protein is CASSPVIEISPLHF. The DNA for the CDR3 is TGTGCCAGCAGTCCCGTCATTGAGATTTCACCCCTCCACTTT.

This clone has just one count. The V call is TRBV5-6, the J call TRBJ2-7; D might be TRBD1 (5 bases). Germline-derived CDR1 and CDR2 are SGHDT and YYEEEE. Trimming cost V 4 bases and J 1 base, with 9 bases left between them. The CDR3 runs to 13 residues. CDR3: CASSQGDSYEQYF. In nucleotides, the CDR3 is TGTGCCAGCAGCCAGGGTGATTCCTACGAGCAGTACTTC.